These 32 T cell receptor beta chains originate from one sample sequenced in a study of T cell responses to AZD1222 COVID-19 vaccine. Measured with immunoSEQ multiplex PCR; TCRdb has only the in-frame clones, and not every one. This sample has about 81,000 clones, with around 93% found just once. The material sequenced was peripheral blood, taken 28 days after the second AZD1222 dose. These receptors were obtained from an adult who received the AZD1222 COVID-19 vaccine.

This clone has a single count. This rearrangement joins TRBV19 to TRBJ2-7, with D possibly being TRBD2 (5 bases). Trimming left V 4 bases short and J 6 bases short, with 19 bases between. The CDR3 has 15 residues. Germline-derived CDR1 and CDR2 are LNHDA and SQIVND (reference sequence). For the CDR3, the DNA is TGTGCCAGTAGTACCGGGGTGTTACGTCGAGCCGAGCAGTACTTC. It yields the protein CASSTGVLRRAEQYF.

Only a few counts were recorded for this clone. V gene TRBV5-6 combines with J gene TRBJ2-1; no firm D call. Trimming shortened V by 0 bases and J by 9 bases, and 13 bases separated the two germline ends. This CDR3 region has 14 residues. The germline V gene has CDR1 SGHDT and CDR2 YYEEEE. CDR3 sequence (DNA): TGTGCCAGCAGCTTGGCCGGTGGGGTAGGTGAGCAGTTCTTC. It encodes CASSLAGGVGEQFF.

This clone was seen only once. The V and J genes are TRBV19 and TRBJ1-5; D possibly corresponds to TRBD1 (5 bases). With 10 bases removed from V and 0 bases from J, the gap between germline ends came to 13 bases. The CDR3 totals 14 residues. Germline V gives CDR1 LNHDA, CDR2 SQIVND (reference sequence). CDR3 sequence (DNA): TGTGCCACCGGGGCGGAGTATAGCAATCAGCCCCAGCATTTT. Protein product: CATGAEYSNQPQHF. The variable domain in full, with the rest retrieved from reference TRBV19 and TRBJ1-5, is DGGITQSPKYLFRKEGQNVTLSCEQNLNHDAMYWYRQDPGQGLRLIYYSQIVNDFQKGDIAEGYSVSREKKESFPLTVTSAQKNPTAFYLCATGAEYSNQPQHFGDGTRLSIL.

The V gene is TRBV2, the J gene TRBJ1-6; D gene uncertain. The ends were cut back, 2 bases at V and 8 bases at J, with 19 bases in the middle. The CDR3 runs to 17 residues. Germline V CDR1 and CDR2: SNHLY, FYNNEI. The CDR3 DNA is TGTGCCAGCAGTGAAACCCCCCCCAGTATGCGAGATTCACCCCTCCACTTT. This sequence encodes CASSETPPSMRDSPLHF.

This rearrangement joins TRBV18 to TRBJ2-3, with D perhaps matching TRBD2 (6 bases). This CDR3 comprises 15 residues. The germline V gene encodes CDR1 KGHSH and CDR2 LQKENI. V lost 3 bases and J lost 0, with 10 bases in between. The chain's CDR3 is CASSPSGPSTDTQYF. Written as DNA, the CDR3 is TGTGCCAGCTCACCTAGCGGCCCTAGCACAGATACGCAGTATTTT.

The rearrangement joins TRBV2 to TRBJ2-7; 7 bases are shared with TRBD2. Germline V gives CDR1 SNHLY, CDR2 FYNNEI. The CDR3 has 13 residues. The J segment lost 2 bases and the V segment lost 10 bases, leaving 8 bases of the junction unmatched. The CDR3 sequence: CATRGEGTYEQYF. CDR3 in DNA: TGTGCCACCCGCGGGGAGGGGACCTACGAGCAGTACTTC. Complete variable domain (other parts from reference TRBV2 and TRBJ2-7): EPEVTQTPSHQVTQMGQEVILRCVPISNHLYFYWYRQILGQKVEFLVSFYNNEISEKSEIFDDQFSVERPDGSNFTLKIRSTKLEDSAMYFCATRGEGTYEQYFGPGTRLTVT.

The V and J genes are TRBV7-9 and TRBJ2-7, with D perhaps given as TRBD1 or TRBD2 (6 bases each). The length of the CDR3 is 12 residues. V was cut by 9 bases and J by 3 bases, with 12 bases left in between. Germline CDR1 and CDR2: SEHNR and FQNEAQ (reference sequence). Here the CDR3 DNA reads TGTGCCAGTAGCGGACAGTTCTACGAGCAGTACTTC. As protein: CASSGQFYEQYF.

This chain connects TRBV30 to TRBJ1-4, with a tentative D call TRBD1 (5 bases). CDR1 is GTSNPN and CDR2 is SVGIG in the germline V gene (reference sequence). This CDR3 is built from 16 residues. V lost 0 bases and J lost 5, with 16 bases in between. The CDR3 DNA follows: TGTGCCTGGAGTGTATCCCAGGGTTGGAGAAATGAAAAACTGTTTTTT. This gives the protein CAWSVSQGWRNEKLFF. The variable domain in full, with the rest retrieved from reference TRBV30 and TRBJ1-4, is SQTIHQWPATLVQPVGSPLSLECTVEGTSNPNLYWYRQAAGRGLQLLFYSVGIGQISSEVPQNLSASRPQDRQFILSSKKLLLSDSGFYLCAWSVSQGWRNEKLFFGSGTQLSVL.

The rearrangement joins TRBV30 to TRBJ1-2, with a tentative D call TRBD1 (5 bases). CDR3 length equals 13 residues. With 4 bases removed from V and 0 bases from J, the gap between germline ends came to 9 bases. Germline V gene data show CDR1 as GTSNPN and CDR2 as SVGIG (reference sequence). The CDR3 nucleotides are TGTGCCTGGAACAGGCTTTCTAACTATGGCTACACCTTC. It yields the protein CAWNRLSNYGYTF.

The rearrangement links TRBV18 to TRBJ1-2; 7 nucleotides align to TRBD1. The CDR3 loop spans 14 amino acids. In germline, CDR1 is KGHSH, CDR2 LQKENI. V trimming: 2 bases; J trimming: 2 bases; junction bases outside the gene matches: 2. In nucleotides, the CDR3 is TGTGCCAGCTCACCAGAGACAGGGAACTATGGCTACACCTTC. Translation gives CASSPETGNYGYTF.

The V call is TRBV28, the J call TRBJ2-3, with D possibly being TRBD1 or TRBD2 (6 bases each). Germline lookup yields CDR1 MDHEN and CDR2 SYDVKM. V lost 3 bases and J lost 2, with 9 bases in between. The CDR3 contains 14 residues. DNA of the CDR3: TGTGCCAGCAGTTTGGGGGGCCCCACAGATACGCAGTATTTT. Translating it yields CASSLGGPTDTQYF.

This rearrangement joins TRBV5-8 to TRBJ1-4; no firm D call. CDR3 length: 14 amino acids. V was clipped by 6 bases and J by 2 bases, with 11 bases between them. In germline, CDR1 is SGHTS, CDR2 YDEGEE. DNA for the CDR3: TGTGCCAGCAACACGGAAACGACTAATGAAAAACTGTTTTTT. Translation gives CASNTETTNEKLFF. Filled out from reference TRBV5-8 and TRBJ1-4, the complete variable domain reads EAGVTQSPTHLIKTRGQQATLRCSPISGHTSVYWYQQALGLGLQFLLWYDEGEERNRGNFPPRFSGRQFPNYSSELNVNALELEDSALYLCASNTETTNEKLFFGSGTQLSVL.

The V gene is TRBV12-3 or TRBV12-4, the J gene TRBJ2-7, with 7 bases lining up with TRBD2. The CDR3 runs to 13 residues. V dropped 3 bases and J dropped 5; count of bases not matched to a gene: 4. CDR3 DNA sequence: TGTGCCAGCAGTTTCGGGGGGTCGAACGAGCAGTACTTC. This sequence encodes CASSFGGSNEQYF.

The chain recombines TRBV2 with TRBJ1-5; D gene ambiguous. Germline V gives CDR1 SNHLY, CDR2 FYNNEI. The CDR3 is 13 amino acids. The V end lost 6 bases, the J end lost 5 bases, and 11 bases lay between the germline ends. The CDR3 DNA sequence: TGTGCCAGCAGCCCCTTATGGGATCAGCCCCAGCATTTT. Residues: CASSPLWDQPQHF.

This chain uses TRBV7-2 with TRBJ1-2; TRBD1 matches 8 bases. The germline V gene has CDR1 SGHTA and CDR2 FQGNSA. The length of the CDR3 is 16 residues. The ends lost 1 base at V and 2 bases at J; junction bases unmatched: 6. Here the CDR3 DNA reads TGTGCCAGCAGCTTAGTAGGGACAGGAGGGAACTATGGCTACACCTTC. Translating gives CASSLVGTGGNYGYTF.

V gene TRBV3-1 (or the pseudogene TRBV3-2) combines with J gene TRBJ2-3, with D tentatively TRBD2 (5 bases). Looked up from germline, CDR1 is LGHDT and CDR2 is YNNKEL (reference sequence). The CDR3 covers 14 residues. The V gene lost 1 base and the J gene lost 5 bases, with 10 bases spanning the gap. The CDR3 region has the DNA TGTGCCAGCAGCCAAGTGGACTCGCAAGATACGCAGTATTTT. It yields the protein CASSQVDSQDTQYF.

The genes are TRBV7-9 and TRBJ1-1, with D possibly being TRBD1 (5 bases). Germline V lookup: CDR1 SEHNR, CDR2 FQNEAQ (reference sequence). V was clipped by 1 base and J by 11 bases, with 14 bases between them. The CDR3 consists of 13 residues. The CDR3: CASSLGGTLGAFF. The DNA of the CDR3 is TGTGCCAGCAGCTTAGGCGGGACCCTGGGGGCTTTCTTT.

This rearrangement joins TRBV3-1 (or the pseudogene TRBV3-2) to TRBJ2-5; D may be TRBD1 (6 bases). The V end was cut by 4 bases, the J end by 4 bases, with 10 bases between. The length of the CDR3 is 13 residues. Germline V gene lookup returns CDR1 LGHDT and CDR2 YNNKEL (reference sequence). CDR3 DNA: TGTGCCAGCAGCCTTCAACAGGGAGAGACCCAGTACTTC. This encodes CASSLQQGETQYF.

Concerning this clone: This specimen includes other DNA sequences encoding the same CDR3. V is TRBV10-3 and J is TRBJ2-1; no reliable D call. Trimming removed 2 bases from V and 4 bases from J, with 6 bases in between. The germline gives CDR1 ENHRY, CDR2 SYGVKD. The CDR3 has 13 residues. This CDR3 reads CAISEGSYNEQFF. The CDR3 bases are TGTGCCATCAGTGAGGGGTCGTACAATGAGCAGTTCTTC.

The genes are TRBV28 and TRBJ1-4; no definite D call. CDR3 length: 16 amino acids. The germline gives CDR1 MDHEN, CDR2 SYDVKM. V lost 1 base and J lost 7, with 16 bases in between. CDR3 sequence reads: CASSLLRSAEVEKLFF. The CDR3 DNA sequence: TGTGCCAGCAGTTTATTAAGGTCGGCAGAGGTTGAAAAACTGTTTTTT.

The rearrangement uses TRBV28 and TRBJ2-4, with TRBD1 identical over 7 bases. V lost 5 bases and J lost 8; bases outside the gene matches: 6. The CDR3 contains 13 residues. Germline CDR1 is MDHEN and CDR2 is SYDVKM. For the CDR3, the DNA is TGTGCCAGCAGTACAGGACAGGCGTACATTCAGTACTTC. Its protein product is CASSTGQAYIQYF.

V and J are TRBV19 and TRBJ2-1; D is possibly TRBD2 (5 bases). Germline values: CDR1 LNHDA, CDR2 SQIVND (reference sequence). The CDR3 runs 13 residues. The V end lost 3 bases, the J end lost 6 bases, and 9 bases lay between the germline ends. In DNA, the CDR3 is TGTGCCAGTAGTATGGGCCTAGCCAATGAGCAGTTCTTC. It codes for CASSMGLANEQFF.

This chain connects TRBV7-9 to TRBJ2-7; maybe TRBD1 (5 bases). V lost 5 bases and J lost 5, with 7 bases in between. From germline, CDR1 is SEHNR and CDR2 FQNEAQ (reference sequence). The CDR3 is 11 residues long. The CDR3 is CASSPDNEQYF. DNA of the CDR3: TGTGCCAGCAGCCCGGACAACGAGCAGTACTTC.

Of note for this clone: Other DNA sequences in the sample encode the same CDR3. The genes are TRBV30 and TRBJ2-7; 7 nucleotides match TRBD2. CDR1 is GTSNPN and CDR2 is SVGIG in the germline V gene (reference sequence). This CDR3 comprises 12 residues. The V and J ends lost 1 base and 4 bases, in that order; junction bases with no gene match: 1. CDR3 sequence reads: CAWSGGGYEQYF. The DNA for the CDR3 is TGTGCCTGGAGTGGGGGGGGTTACGAGCAGTACTTC.

The chain has TRBV15 and TRBJ2-5; 10 bases agree with TRBD1. This CDR3 contains 16 residues. In germline, CDR1 is LNHNV, CDR2 YYDKDF (reference sequence). J gave up 9 bases and V 5 bases, and 15 bases lay outside the gene matches. CDR3 sequence reads: CATSLPRGTGDMAQYF. The CDR3 DNA reads as TGTGCCACCAGCCTACCGAGGGGGACAGGGGATATGGCCCAGTACTTC. Using reference TRBV15 and TRBJ2-5 for the parts outside the CDR3, the full variable domain is DAMVIQNPRYQVTQFGKPVTLSCSQTLNHNVMYWYQQKSSQAPKLLFHYYDKDFNNEADTPDNFQSRRPNTSFCFLDIRSPGLGDTAMYLCATSLPRGTGDMAQYFGPGTRLLVL.

The chain carries TRBV4-3 and TRBJ1-3; D call uncertain. V was trimmed by 3 bases and J by 5 bases, leaving 14 bases between them. CDR3 length: 15 amino acids. Germline values: CDR1 LGHNA, CDR2 YSLEER. The CDR3 loop reads CASSQDLIGRNTIYF. CDR3 nucleotide sequence: TGCGCCAGCAGCCAGGACCTCATCGGGAGAAACACCATATATTTT.

This clone was seen a handful of times. This chain joins TRBV5-1 and TRBJ1-4, with D unclear. Germline V CDR1 and CDR2: SGHRS, YFSETQ. The CDR3 sequence is 16 residues long. The ends were cut back, 2 bases at V and 4 bases at J, with 15 bases in the middle. The CDR3 reads CASSFNPAGSNEKLFF. CDR3 bases: TGCGCCAGCAGCTTCAATCCCGCGGGGAGTAATGAAAAACTGTTTTTT.

This clone has a handful of counts. As DNA, the CDR3 is TGCGCCAGCAGCTTGGCCGGGGGGCGAGCTGGAAACACCATATATTTT. It yields the protein CASSLAGGRAGNTIYF. The chain recombines TRBV5-1 with TRBJ1-3; possibly TRBD1 for D (6 bases). In germline, CDR1 is SGHRS, CDR2 YFSETQ. This CDR3 spans 16 amino acids. The V end lost 0 bases, the J end lost 2 bases, and 12 bases lay between the germline ends. Drawing the rest from reference TRBV5-1 and TRBJ1-3, the complete variable domain is KAGVTQTPRYLIKTRGQQVTLSCSPISGHRSVSWYQQTPGQGLQFLFEYFSETQRNKGNFPGRFSGRQFSNSRSEMNVSTLELGDSALYLCASSLAGGRAGNTIYFGEGSWLTVV.

This chain joins TRBV15 and TRBJ1-4; no reliable D call. The CDR3 covers 14 residues. Trimming pared 5 bases from V and 0 bases from J, leaving 7 bases between. Germline V gives CDR1 LNHNV, CDR2 YYDKDF (reference sequence). The CDR3 loop reads CATSYRATNEKLFF. The CDR3 DNA follows: TGTGCCACCAGCTACAGAGCAACTAATGAAAAACTGTTTTTT.

The chain links TRBV27 to TRBJ2-3, with 12 bases lining up with TRBD2. The CDR3 is 17 residues long. The germline gives CDR1 MNHEY, CDR2 SMNVEV (reference sequence). V lost 5 bases, J lost 7 bases, and 13 bases stayed unmatched. The DNA of the CDR3 is TGTGCCAGCAGTCGACCTCAACTAGCGGGAGGTCGCAATACGCAGTATTTT. It specifies CASSRPQLAGGRNTQYF.

The chain combines TRBV19 with TRBJ1-5, with 10 positions matching TRBD1. CDR1 and CDR2 from the germline V gene are LNHDA and SQIVND (reference sequence). The CDR3 totals 18 residues. Trimming cost V 4 bases and J 0 bases; bases outside gene matches: 9. CDR3 bases: TGTGCCAGTAGTACCCCGGACAGGGGGACTTATAGCAATCAGCCCCAGCATTTT. Protein: CASSTPDRGTYSNQPQHF.

The gene calls are TRBV19 and TRBJ2-7; the match to TRBD2 covers 13 bases. This CDR3 comprises 17 residues. The ends lost 5 bases at V and 3 bases at J; junction bases unmatched: 10. Germline V gene lookup returns CDR1 LNHDA and CDR2 SQIVND (reference sequence). The DNA of the CDR3 is TGTGCCAGTAGTCGACGGACTAGCGGGAGTCGAAGCTACGAGCAGTACTTC. Its protein is CASSRRTSGSRSYEQYF.